The present TCR beta chain was sequenced within a study of cytomegalovirus exposure and HLA in healthy donors. Study as a whole: An earlier analysis found fewer than 140 million unique TCR beta sequences from approximately 190 million T cells.

The PCR made use of 60 Vbeta and 13 Jbeta primers. Measured with immunoSEQ multiplex PCR; TCRdb has only the in-frame clones, and not every one. The sample includes 50,000 to 70,000 clones, roughly 77% of them seen just once. General observations from the study: The study designated around 150 TCR beta chains cytomegalovirus-associated.

Notes on this clone: Its specificity is unknown.

Material for sequencing was PBMCs. This sequence was found in a female donor in good health and CMV-seronegative.

The CDR3 DNA is TGTGCCAGCACTTCGGGACAACTCCCCGGGGAGCTGTTTTTT. Translation gives CASTSGQLPGELFF. The J gene is TRBJ2-2, the V gene TRBV5-4; weak D call: TRBD1 (6 bases). Germline lookup yields CDR1 SGHNT and CDR2 YYREEE (reference sequence). The CDR3 has 14 amino acids. Trimming left V 6 bases short and J 6 bases short, with 15 bases between.